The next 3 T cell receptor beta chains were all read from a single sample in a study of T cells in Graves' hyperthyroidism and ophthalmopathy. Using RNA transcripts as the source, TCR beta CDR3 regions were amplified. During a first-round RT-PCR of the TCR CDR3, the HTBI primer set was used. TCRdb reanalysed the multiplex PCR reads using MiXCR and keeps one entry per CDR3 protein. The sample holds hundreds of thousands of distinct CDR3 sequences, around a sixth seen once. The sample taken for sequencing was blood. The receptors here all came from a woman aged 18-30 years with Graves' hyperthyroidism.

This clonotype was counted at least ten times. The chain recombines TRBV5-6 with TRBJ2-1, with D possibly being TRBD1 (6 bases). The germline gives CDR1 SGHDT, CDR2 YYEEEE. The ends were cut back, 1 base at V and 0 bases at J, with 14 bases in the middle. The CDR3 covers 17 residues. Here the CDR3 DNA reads TGTGCCAGCAGCTTGTATGGGCAGGGGTTCTCCTACAATGAGCAGTTCTTC. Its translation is CASSLYGQGFSYNEQFF.

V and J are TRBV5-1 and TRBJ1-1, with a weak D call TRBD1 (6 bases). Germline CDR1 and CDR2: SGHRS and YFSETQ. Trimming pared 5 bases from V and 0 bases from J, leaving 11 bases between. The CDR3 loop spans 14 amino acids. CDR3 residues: CASRGTGLNTEAFF. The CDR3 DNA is TGCGCCAGCAGGGGCACAGGGTTGAACACTGAAGCTTTCTTT. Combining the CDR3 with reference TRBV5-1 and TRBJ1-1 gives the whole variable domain KAGVTQTPRYLIKTRGQQVTLSCSPISGHRSVSWYQQTPGQGLQFLFEYFSETQRNKGNFPGRFSGRQFSNSRSEMNVSTLELGDSALYLCASRGTGLNTEAFFGQGTRLTVV.

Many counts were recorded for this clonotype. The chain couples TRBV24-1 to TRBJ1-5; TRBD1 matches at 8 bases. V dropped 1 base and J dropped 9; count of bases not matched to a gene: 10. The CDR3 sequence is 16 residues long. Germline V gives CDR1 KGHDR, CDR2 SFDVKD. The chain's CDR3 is CATSDFPDRDQGPQHF. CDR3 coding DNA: TGTGCCACCAGTGATTTCCCGGACAGGGACCAGGGGCCCCAGCATTTT.